One sample yielded the 15 T cell receptor beta chains listed below, sequenced in a study of T cells after yellow fever vaccination. Using its own MiXCR run on the 5' RACE reads, TCRdb lists one record per CDR3 protein. This table holds 250,000 to 300,000 distinct CDR3 sequences, approximately 13% found once. Sequences were derived from CD4+ T cells sorted from PBMCs, sampled 45 days after the yellow fever booster vaccination. The receptors derive from a man in his thirties or forties who received the YFV17D yellow fever vaccine.

This clonotype has just a few counts. The gene calls are TRBV12-3 or TRBV12-4 and TRBJ2-1; a weak D match, TRBD2 (7 bases). Trimming removed 6 bases from V and 0 bases from J, with 15 bases in between. CDR3 length: 16 amino acids. The CDR3 region is CASSPGGSSSYNEQFF. CDR3 in DNA: TGTGCCAGCAGCCCGGGGGGCTCGAGCTCCTACAATGAGCAGTTCTTC.

V is TRBV20-1 and J is TRBJ2-5; D gene ambiguous. This CDR3 comprises 12 residues. The V gene's germline CDR1 is DFQATT and CDR2 SNEGSKA (reference sequence). The V and J ends lost 2 bases and 4 bases respectively, with 8 bases between them. For the CDR3, the DNA is TGCAGTGCTAGAAGACCCGTAGAGACCCAGTACTTC. Its translation is CSARRPVETQYF.

This clonotype came up a few times. The chain employs TRBV10-3 and TRBJ2-7; D is possibly TRBD1 (7 bases). Germline CDR1 reads ENHRY; CDR2 reads SYGVKD. The CDR3 has 13 amino acids. Trimming pared 11 bases from V and 2 bases from J, leaving 16 bases between. CDR3 in amino acids: CAHSGGTAYEQYF. CDR3 DNA sequence: TGTGCCCATTCCGGCGGGACAGCCTACGAGCAGTACTTC.

This clonotype has more than one count but fewer than ten. The chain employs TRBV5-6 and TRBJ2-1; weak D call: TRBD2 (6 bases). CDR1 and CDR2 (germline): SGHDT, YYEEEE. The CDR3 covers 17 residues. Trimming stripped 0 bases from V and 5 bases from J, with 18 bases between. This chain's CDR3 is CASSLAQALARHNEQFF. DNA of the CDR3: TGTGCCAGCAGCTTGGCCCAGGCTCTAGCGCGTCACAATGAGCAGTTCTTC.

The count of this clonotype is one. V and J are TRBV7-9 and TRBJ2-5; 7 nucleotides agree with TRBD1. Germline lookup yields CDR1 SEHNR and CDR2 FQNEAQ (reference sequence). The CDR3 length is 14 residues. The junction had 7 bases not matched to a gene; V was cut back by 3 bases and J by 6 bases. Written as DNA, the CDR3 is TGTGCCAGCAGCTTTATTGAGACAGGGAAGACCCAGTACTTC. It codes for CASSFIETGKTQYF. Together with reference TRBV7-9 and TRBJ2-5, the CDR3 gives the full variable domain: DTGVSQNPRHKITKRGQNVTFRCDPISEHNRLYWYRQTLGQGPEFLTYFQNEAQLEKSRLLSDRFSAERPKGSFSTLEIQRTEQGDSAMYLCASSFIETGKTQYFGPGTRLLVL.

This clonotype has only one observation. This sequence may be a read error, since a much larger clone differs from it by one base. The CDR3 nucleotides read TGCAGTGCTAGGGACACCTCCACAGATGCGCAGTATTTT. Its translation: CSARDTSTDAQYF. The chain employs TRBV20-1 and TRBJ2-3, with D possibly matching TRBD1 (5 bases). Germline values: CDR1 DFQATT, CDR2 SNEGSKA (reference sequence). CDR3 size: 13 residues.

The J gene is TRBJ1-1, the V gene TRBV12-3 or TRBV12-4; the match to TRBD1 covers 8 bases. The CDR3 extends over 15 amino acids. Trimming cost V 6 bases and J 3 bases; bases outside gene matches: 9. CDR3 protein: CASRGRTGIDTEAFF. In DNA form, the CDR3 reads TGTGCCAGCAGAGGAAGGACAGGGATCGACACTGAAGCTTTCTTT.

This clonotype showed up just a few times. The chain recombines TRBV5-6 with TRBJ2-5; 9 bases fit TRBD2. The CDR3 length is 16 residues. V lost 0 bases and J lost 2; bases outside the gene matches: 5. Germline CDR1 reads SGHDT; CDR2 reads YYEEEE. Written as DNA, the CDR3 is TGTGCCAGCAGCTTGGCAGGTAGCGGGAGTCAAGAGACCCAGTACTTC. Amino acid sequence: CASSLAGSGSQETQYF. The entire variable domain, with the rest obtained from reference TRBV5-6 and TRBJ2-5, is as follows: DAGVTQSPTHLIKTRGQQVTLRCSPKSGHDTVSWYQQALGQGPQFIFQYYEEEERQRGNFPDRFSGHQFPNYSSELNVNALLLGDSALYLCASSLAGSGSQETQYFGPGTRLLVL.

This clonotype was detected only a few times. The CDR3 DNA is TGCAGCTCGCAGACTAGTTTGAATGAGCAGTTCTTC. It translates to CSSQTSLNEQFF. The chain combines TRBV29-1 with TRBJ2-1; tentative D call: TRBD2 (6 bases). The V end lost 8 bases, the J end lost 7 bases, and 15 bases lay between the germline ends. Germline V gene lookup returns CDR1 SQVTM and CDR2 ANQGSEA. This CDR3 is 12 amino acids long.

In nucleotides, the CDR3 is TGTGCCAGCAGCCTCGGACTAGCGGGAGTTCCCGGGGAGCTGTTTTTT. This encodes CASSLGLAGVPGELFF. The chain employs TRBV3-1 and TRBJ2-2, with 13 bases that match TRBD2. V was pared by 4 bases and J by 6 bases, with 5 bases of the junction left unmatched. This CDR3 has 16 residues. Germline V gives CDR1 LGHDT, CDR2 YNNKEL (reference sequence).

This clonotype was detected only a few times. The chain employs TRBV11-2 and TRBJ1-1; D not resolved. This CDR3 contains 14 residues. The germline V gene encodes CDR1 SGHAT and CDR2 FQNNGV. The V end was cut by 3 bases, the J end by 1 base, with 9 bases between. The CDR3 region is CASSFGGPNTEAFF. CDR3 in DNA: TGTGCCAGCAGCTTTGGAGGTCCGAACACTGAAGCTTTCTTT.

This clonotype has just a few counts. The rearrangement links TRBV20-1 to TRBJ2-1, with 9 bases aligning to TRBD2. CDR1 is DFQATT, CDR2 SNEGSKA, per germline (reference sequence). J lost 6 bases, V lost 0 bases, and 9 bases had no gene match. The CDR3 has 16 amino acids. CDR3 sequence reads: CSARDIRSGGSNEQFF. CDR3 nucleotide sequence: TGCAGTGCTAGAGACATCCGCAGCGGGGGGTCCAATGAGCAGTTCTTC.

This chain links TRBV12-3 or TRBV12-4 with TRBJ1-4; TRBD1 agrees at 9 bases. This CDR3 contains 16 residues. V lost 4 bases, J lost 5 bases, and 8 bases stayed unmatched. The CDR3 sequence is CASSSPPGQGNEKLFF. The DNA of the CDR3 is TGTGCCAGCAGTTCCCCCCCGGGACAGGGCAATGAAAAACTGTTTTTT.

V usage is TRBV7-2 and J usage is TRBJ1-5; D unclear. Germline V lookup: CDR1 SGHTA, CDR2 FQGNSA. This CDR3 has 14 amino acids. Between the trimmed V and J ends, which lost 1 base and 3 bases, there was a span of 7 bases. Written as DNA, the CDR3 is TGTGCCAGCAGCTTAGACCAGGTCAATCAGCCCCAGCATTTT. As protein: CASSLDQVNQPQHF.

This rearrangement joins TRBV5-6 to TRBJ1-1, with a tentative D call TRBD1 (6 bases). Trimming took 0 bases from V and 4 from J, leaving 19 bases between them. Germline V gene lookup returns CDR1 SGHDT and CDR2 YYEEEE. The CDR3 is 17 amino acids. The CDR3 region has the DNA TGTGCCAGCAGCTTGGGTCCGAGGGGGGCCATAGGCACTGAAGCTTTCTTT. This translates into CASSLGPRGAIGTEAFF.